This TCR beta chain comes out of a study of cytomegalovirus exposure and HLA in healthy donors. Overall study findings and caveats: Most TCR beta V segments were productive about 87% or about 30% of the time in an earlier analysis. Reported findings show TCR beta sequences accurately forecast HLA-A and HLA-B alleles in most subjects. In vitro checks showed that a few CMV-associated chains really do target CMV antigens.

V shed 2 bases and J 7 bases; nucleotides not matched to a gene: 9. The germline gives CDR1 GTSNPN, CDR2 SVGIG (reference sequence). The CDR3 sequence is 16 residues long. Primers included in the PCR were 60 Vbeta and 13 Jbeta primers. The assay was immunoSEQ multiplex PCR, and TCRdb's table has in-frame clones only and misses some. Here the sample spans 100,000 to 150,000 clones, about 76% being singletons. To note about this clone: Its antigen remains unidentified.

The material sequenced was PBMCs. This receptor was identified in a woman aged 55-75 years in good health and CMV-seropositive. This chain joins TRBV30 and TRBJ1-6, with TRBD1 identical over 9 bases. CDR3 protein: CAWSIRTGAYNSPLHF. The CDR3, as DNA: TGTGCCTGGAGTATTCGGACAGGGGCTTACAATTCACCCCTCCACTTT.